This paragraph reports one T cell receptor (beta chain). This clone has just a few counts. There is no known antigen for this receptor. No base qualities exist here, and no much larger clone lies one base off it. The data stem from a study of EBV T-cell therapy then PD-1 blockade in nasopharyngeal carcinoma listed by TCRdb under 2021. The Qiagen DNeasy Kit was used to extract genomic DNA from the sorted cells. The immunoSEQ platform was used for deep sequencing of the TCR beta chain. In the paper's pipeline: Repertoire data analysis was performed with the immunoSEQ Analyzer software. The table was pulled from immuneACCESS by TCRdb, which kept in-frame rearrangements only. Such tables lose some clones; where checked, under half of the loss comes from unresolved V genes, and the rest has no known cause. V and J calls and clone size follow that table, whereas D and trimming were derived from the DNA. This sample is represented by about 22,000 clones; over 75% of them were singletons. The ten largest clones capture 24% of the sample.

The germline V gene provides CDR1 SGDLS and CDR2 YYNGEE. Including the terminal cysteine and phenylalanine, the CDR3 comprises 14 residues. Of all the DNA, just the CDR3 is kept, 42 bases in frame from base 1. V gives up 0 bases and J gives up 2 bases, and the segment between their germline ends measures 3 bases. The treatment or condition label for this specimen denotes: AdE1-LMPpoly-expanded autologous EBV-specific T-cell therapy followed by anti-PD-1 nivolumab. Recombination connected TRBV9 to TRBJ1-6, with no confident D gene call. This sample comprised CD8+ T cells from blood, obtained at day -245 from a patient whose treatment included autologous EBV-specific T cells and nivolumab. This TCR came from a man aged 35 to 55 with nasopharyngeal carcinoma. The DNA is as follows: TGTGCCAGCAGCGTAGTCCCCTATAATTCACCCCTCCACTTT. Its protein product is CASSVVPYNSPLHF.